Described below is a single TCR beta chain sequence and its context. The CDR3 is made up of 15 amino acids. With V trimmed by 4 bases and J by 4 bases, 7 bases remained unmatched. The germline V gene has CDR1 SEHNR and CDR2 FQNEAQ (reference sequence). The data were taken from a study of T cell changes during pregnancy in multiple sclerosis. Sequencing used immunoSEQ multiplex PCR; TCRdb keeps in-frame clones, though not all of them. The repertoire holds approximately 34,000 clones, less than 95% seen once, with about 11% in the top ten. The sample was CD8+ T cells from peripheral blood mononuclear cells, taken before pregnancy. This chain uses TRBV7-9 with TRBJ1-2, with 9 bases matching TRBD1. The receptor comes from a female donor with multiple sclerosis, enrolled in a pregnancy study. The CDR3 coding sequence is TGTGCCAGCAGCTCCGGACAGGGGCCCCTCTATGGCTACACCTTC. Translation gives CASSSGQGPLYGYTF. The whole variable domain, remainder taken from reference TRBV7-9 and TRBJ1-2, is DTGVSQNPRHKITKRGQNVTFRCDPISEHNRLYWYRQTLGQGPEFLTYFQNEAQLEKSRLLSDRFSAERPKGSFSTLEIQRTEQGDSAMYLCASSSGQGPLYGYTFGSGTRLTVV.